Listed below are T cell receptor beta chains from one sample, sequenced in a study of blood T cell repertoires in COVID-19. Some clones are missing from TCRdb's copy, which holds only in-frame ones; the method was immunoSEQ multiplex PCR. There are around 200,000 clones in the sample; more than 75% occur only once, and 2.5% lies in the top ten. The sample taken for sequencing was peripheral blood. The receptors derive from a man aged 35-49 years with active or convalescent COVID-19. Both conserved end residues are part of each CDR3. The D gene is left open where the match is weak. A clone size is listed for some rows: how often the clone was seen (once, few, many), or a class if it is expanded.

CDR3aa	CDR3nt	abundance	d_gene	j_gene	v_gene
CAISKGQGARSTDTQYF	TGTGCCATCAGTAAGGGACAGGGGGCGCGAAGCACAGATACGCAGTATTTT	NA	TRBD1	TRBJ2-3	TRBV10-3
CASTSHSSNYEQYF	TGTGCCAGTACTTCGCACTCCTCTAACTACGAGCAGTACTTC	NA	NA	TRBJ2-7	TRBV19
CASSSPPTGPPSGNTEAFF	TGTGCCAGCAGCTCCCCTCCGACAGGTCCCCCGAGCGGGAACACTGAAGCTTTCTTT	NA	NA	TRBJ1-1	TRBV11-2
CASSQAGGGTYEQYF	TGTGCCAGCAGCCAAGCGGGCGGGGGGACCTACGAGCAGTACTTC	NA	TRBD2	TRBJ2-7	TRBV3-1/TRBV3-2
CASRTITQETQYF	TGTGCCAGCAGAACTATCACCCAAGAGACCCAGTACTTC	NA	NA	TRBJ2-5	TRBV28
CASSYAPRGPQHF	TGTGCCAGCAGTTACGCTCCCCGGGGGCCCCAGCATTTT	NA	NA	TRBJ1-5	TRBV6-2/TRBV6-3
CASSQGSLAGPYNEQFF	TGCGCCAGCAGCCAAGGTAGCCTAGCGGGTCCCTACAATGAGCAGTTCTTC	few	TRBD2	TRBJ2-1	TRBV4-1
CAINAGQKEASEAFF	TGTGCCATCAACGCCGGACAAAAAGAGGCCTCTGAAGCTTTCTTT	NA	NA	TRBJ1-1	TRBV10-3
CSVALRRDRALNTGELFF	TGCAGCGTTGCACTCCGACGGGACAGGGCTTTGAACACCGGGGAGCTGTTTTTT	NA	TRBD1	TRBJ2-2	TRBV29-1
CASTRDRGDNEQFF	TGTGCCAGCACCCGGGACAGGGGGGACAATGAGCAGTTCTTC	few	TRBD1	TRBJ2-1	TRBV2
CASSENRVRTDTQYF	TGTGCCAGCAGTGAAAACCGGGTTCGCACAGATACGCAGTATTTT	once	NA	TRBJ2-3	TRBV6-1
CSVVGTAASGELFF	TGCAGCGTTGTCGGGACAGCCGCTTCAGGGGAGCTGTTTTTT	NA	TRBD1	TRBJ2-2	TRBV29-1
CASSRPGERGSYEQYF	TGCGCCAGCAGCCGCCCTGGGGAAAGGGGATCCTACGAGCAGTACTTC	NA	NA	TRBJ2-7	TRBV4-1
CASSLGSGDNSPLHF	TGCGCCAGCAGCTTGGGTTCAGGGGATAATTCACCCCTCCACTTT	NA	NA	TRBJ1-6	TRBV5-1
CASSYRGGYGYTF	TGTGCCAGCAGTTACAGGGGCGGCTATGGCTACACCTTC	NA	NA	TRBJ1-2	TRBV6-5
CATSRDGRSIETQYF	TGTGCCACCAGCAGAGATGGGAGGAGCATAGAGACCCAGTACTTC	NA	NA	TRBJ2-5	TRBV15
CASSPGQGHVNEKLFF	TGCGCCAGCAGCCCTGGACAGGGGCATGTTAATGAAAAACTGTTTTTT	NA	TRBD1	TRBJ1-4	TRBV4-1
CASSLGLAGGRETQYF	TGTGCCAGCAGCCTTGGACTAGCGGGGGGCCGGGAGACCCAGTACTTC	once	TRBD2	TRBJ2-5	TRBV7-2
CAISESGYEQYF	TGTGCCATCAGTGAGTCCGGCTACGAGCAGTACTTC	NA	NA	TRBJ2-7	TRBV10-3
CASSPTGVEQYF	TGTGCCAGCAGTCCAACGGGGGTCGAGCAGTACTTC	few	NA	TRBJ2-7	TRBV27
CAWRGRAYNEQFF	TGTGCCTGGAGGGGGAGAGCCTACAATGAGCAGTTCTTC	once	NA	TRBJ2-1	TRBV30
CASSYLGGNTEAFF	TGTGCCAGCAGCTATTTGGGGGGAAACACTGAAGCTTTCTTT	once	NA	TRBJ1-1	TRBV7-9
CASGPGGHGYTF	TGTGCCAGTGGTCCGGGGGGACATGGCTACACCTTC	NA	NA	TRBJ1-2	TRBV19
CASSLEQDYGYTF	TGTGCCAGCAGCTTAGAACAGGACTATGGCTACACCTTC	NA	NA	TRBJ1-2	TRBV7-9
CASSLQGGTLHF	TGTGCCAGCAGCTTACAGGGCGGGACCCTCCACTTT	NA	NA	TRBJ1-6	TRBV11-1
CASSKGQGQQETQYF	TGCGCCAGCAGCAAAGGACAGGGGCAACAAGAGACCCAGTACTTC	NA	TRBD1	TRBJ2-5	TRBV5-1
CASSSQTGMGSPLHF	TGTGCCAGCAGTTCCCAGACAGGGATGGGATCACCCCTCCACTTT	NA	TRBD1	TRBJ1-6	TRBV28
CASSLVYSGQGIGNEQYF	TGTGCCAGCAGCTTAGTTTATTCGGGACAGGGTATCGGAAACGAGCAGTACTTC	NA	TRBD1	TRBJ2-7	TRBV7-8
CASSWGTGALNEQFF	TGTGCCAGCAGTTGGGGGACAGGGGCCCTCAATGAGCAGTTCTTC	once	TRBD1	TRBJ2-1	TRBV6-6
CAWRPPRGGHTEAFF	TGTGCCTGGAGACCCCCTAGGGGTGGTCACACTGAAGCTTTCTTT	few	NA	TRBJ1-1	TRBV30
CASSFQGGSEQFF	TGTGCCAGCAGCTTTCAAGGCGGGAGTGAGCAGTTCTTC	NA	TRBD2	TRBJ2-1	TRBV7-9
CASSLGQGNQPQHF	TGTGCCAGCAGCCTAGGACAGGGCAATCAGCCCCAGCATTTT	NA	TRBD1	TRBJ1-5	TRBV7-9
CASSLAGSYGYTF	TGTGCCAGCAGTTTGGCAGGGTCCTATGGCTACACCTTC	once	NA	TRBJ1-2	TRBV27
CASSLLGGRIQETQYF	TGTGCCAGCAGCTTGTTGGGGGGTAGAATTCAAGAGACCCAGTACTTC	NA	NA	TRBJ2-5	TRBV5-5
CASTSLQHF	TGTGCCAGCACCTCCCTCCAGCATTTT	few	NA	TRBJ1-5	TRBV5-4
CASSANPGQGTYEQYF	TGTGCCAGCAGTGCAAACCCGGGACAGGGCACCTACGAGCAGTACTTC	NA	TRBD1	TRBJ2-7	TRBV28
CASSPGQLSFGNTIYF	TGCGCCAGCAGCCCGGGACAGCTGTCGTTTGGAAACACCATATATTTT	NA	TRBD1	TRBJ1-3	TRBV5-1
CASSSAPRVANEKLFF	TGTGCCAGCAGTTCTGCCCCCAGGGTGGCTAATGAAAAACTGTTTTTT	NA	NA	TRBJ1-4	TRBV6-5
CASSFRLAGGTDTQYF	TGCGCCAGCAGCTTTAGGCTAGCGGGGGGCACAGATACGCAGTATTTT	NA	TRBD2	TRBJ2-3	TRBV5-1
CASSRAAQPQHF	TGTGCCAGCAGCCGCGCGGCTCAGCCCCAGCATTTT	NA	NA	TRBJ1-5	TRBV6-5
CAISWADNEKLFF	TGTGCCATCAGTTGGGCAGATAATGAAAAACTGTTTTTT	once	NA	TRBJ1-4	TRBV10-3
CATSDPGYGYTF	TGTGCCACCAGTGACCCAGGCTATGGCTACACCTTC	NA	NA	TRBJ1-2	TRBV24-1
CATSGGGQGNTEAFF	TGTGCCACCAGTGGTGGGGGACAGGGCAACACTGAAGCTTTCTTT	NA	TRBD1	TRBJ1-1	TRBV24-1
CSVGTVASYEQYF	TGCAGCGTTGGGACAGTTGCCTCCTACGAGCAGTACTTC	NA	NA	TRBJ2-7	TRBV29-1
CSARGVTIEYF	TGCAGTGCTAGAGGGGTGACTATCGAGTACTTC	NA	NA	TRBJ2-7	TRBV20-1